This TCR beta chain was recorded in a study of CD8 T cells in Susac syndrome. Roughly 0.45 to 1 ug RNA was reverse transcribed with random hexamers. It was immunoSEQ multiplex PCR that amplified TCR beta CDR3 across 54 Vbeta and 13 Jbeta. TCRdb reanalysed the immunoSEQ multiplex PCR reads using MiXCR and keeps one entry per CDR3 protein. The sample contains around 300,000 distinct CDR3 sequences, around nine tenths of which appear only once. There are 15 residues in the CDR3. V lost 2 bases and J lost 8, with 15 bases in between. The V gene's germline CDR1 is MDHEN and CDR2 SYDVKM. The sequenced sample consisted of CD8+ T cells from PBMCs. The sequence came from a human donor with multiple sclerosis. This chain links TRBV28 with TRBJ1-4; D is unclear. In DNA, the CDR3 is TGTGCCAGCAGTTTAGAGTGGGGTGTGGGGGAAAAACTGTTTTTT. It specifies CASSLEWGVGEKLFF.